The clone carrying this T cell receptor (beta chain) was seen repeatedly, ten times or more. Its specificity is unknown. This entry belongs to a study of T cells after yellow fever vaccination. Study-wide results and limits: At 95% to 96% for CD4 and roughly 87% for CD8, most primary-vaccination clones showed up again after the booster.

TCRdb re-analysed the 5' RACE reads in MiXCR, keeping a single row per CDR3 protein. There are approximately 350,000 distinct CDR3 sequences in the sample; approximately 10% occur only once, and 15% to 20% lies in the top ten. Trimming cost V 1 base and J 4 bases; bases outside gene matches: 2. This CDR3 has 14 residues. This sequence originates from a man aged 18-30 years who received the YFV17D yellow fever vaccine. V is TRBV12-3 or TRBV12-4 and J is TRBJ1-2; 8 bases align to TRBD1. The sequences come from PBMCs, collected on the day of the first yellow fever vaccination. In nucleotides, the CDR3 is TGTGCCAGCAGTTTAGGGACAGGGTCCTATGGCTACACCTTC. It specifies CASSLGTGSYGYTF.